This record concerns one T cell receptor (beta chain) sequence. Seattle patients were enrolled while actively infected and followed longitudinally. These data belong to a study of blood T cell repertoires in COVID-19. About the study: From T cells, B-cell-depleted T cells, or PBMCs came the material, which was cDNA or gDNA.

The protocol was immunoSEQ multiplex PCR, while the TCRdb copy is restricted to in-frame clones and leaves out a portion. The top ten clones hold more than 1.4% of a sample with fewer than 300,000 clones, around 84% of them seen once. CDR3 length: 15 amino acids. The V gene end was trimmed by 4 bases and the J gene end by 7 bases; junction bases not matched to a gene: 9. Germline V gene sequence: CDR1 SGHTS, CDR2 YDEGEE. The source of this sequence is a human donor with COVID-19, enrolled during active disease. The donor label of this sample is uncertain. This rearrangement joins TRBV5-8 to TRBJ1-4; 8 positions agree with TRBD1. The specimen was peripheral blood. The CDR3 here is CASSGTGGVAEKLFF. The CDR3 nucleotides read TGTGCCAGCAGCGGTACAGGGGGGGTGGCTGAAAAACTGTTTTTT.